The sample holds many counts of the clone carrying this TCR beta chain. What it recognizes is unknown. Between the trimmed V and J ends, which lost 1 base and 1 base, there was a span of 16 bases. The CDR3 covers 17 residues. The V gene's germline CDR1 is LNHNV and CDR2 YYDKDF (reference sequence). The data belong to a study of T cells after yellow fever vaccination. TCRdb re-analysed the 5' RACE reads in MiXCR, keeping a single row per CDR3 protein. The sample includes roughly 150,000 distinct CDR3 sequences, just over 6.5% of them seen just once. Study findings and constraints: Most clones from primary vaccination resurfaced after the booster (approximately 95% CD4, 70% to 90% CD8). Within FACS-sorted repertoires, abundant clonotypes contaminating from the bulk population could be present. Overall, a small share of clonotypes was seen in both CD4 and CD8 compartments.

The material was CD4+ T cells sorted from PBMCs, obtained 10 days after the yellow fever booster vaccination. This receptor was taken from a man in his thirties or forties who received the YFV17D yellow fever vaccine. The chain is built from TRBV15 and TRBJ2-5; no firm D call. The CDR3 loop reads CATSRVSSDASQETQYF. The CDR3 nucleotides are TGTGCCACCAGCAGAGTTTCGTCGGACGCCAGCCAAGAGACCCAGTACTTC.